This TCR beta chain was identified in a study of blood T cell repertoires in COVID-19. The data were produced by immunoSEQ multiplex PCR, yet TCRdb's version contains in-frame clones alone and is incomplete. The sample has around 43,000 clones, about 85% seen once. The TCR was taken from a man aged 45-65 years in a cohort sampled during active COVID-19. The sequencing sample was made of peripheral blood.

The DNA of the CDR3 is TGTGCCAGCAGTTTGACTAGCGGGCTGGATACGCAGTATTTT. Protein sequence: CASSLTSGLDTQYF. The chain couples TRBV6-5 to TRBJ2-3; 10 bases fit TRBD2. From germline, CDR1 is MNHEY and CDR2 SVGAGI. This CDR3 region has 14 residues. Trimming cost V 4 bases and J 6 bases; bases outside gene matches: 4.